These 29 T cell receptor beta chains originate from one sample sequenced in a study of beta chain features in type 1 diabetes. Study results and caveats: The study found moderately but significantly shorter TCRB CDR3s in all four CD4+ subsets of Type 1 diabetes patients.

Expressed TCRB transcripts were sequenced, since all the RNA that had been isolated was reverse transcribed. TCRdb's table, derived via immunoSEQ multiplex PCR, lists solely in-frame clones and lacks some. The data show some 350,000 clones, roughly 12% seen once. These receptors are not linked to any known antigen. Material for sequencing was naive CD4+ T cells from blood. These TCRs come from a woman between 18 and 29 years old with type 1 diabetes.

V is TRBV9 and J is TRBJ2-1; 9 positions match TRBD2. This CDR3 has 17 residues. The V segment lost 1 base and the J segment 1 base; nucleotides outside the gene matches: 6. The germline V gene has CDR1 SGDLS and CDR2 YYNGEE. CDR3 coding DNA: TGTGCCAGCAGCGTACGTAGCGGGAGTGAGTCCTACAATGAGCAGTTCTTC. This encodes CASSVRSGSESYNEQFF.

This clone showed up just a few times. The J gene is TRBJ2-1, the V gene TRBV6-1, with D perhaps matching TRBD1 (6 bases). Per the germline V gene, CDR1 is MNHNS and CDR2 is SASEGT. The V gene lost 4 bases and the J gene lost 0 bases, with 13 bases spanning the gap. The CDR3 runs to 16 residues. The CDR3 bases are TGTGCCAGCAGTGGGGGACACTCGAACTCCTACAATGAGCAGTTCTTC. It codes for CASSGGHSNSYNEQFF.

This chain connects TRBV2 to TRBJ2-2, with TRBD2 identical over 10 bases. Germline V lookup: CDR1 SNHLY, CDR2 FYNNEI. The J segment lost 6 bases and the V segment lost 7 bases, leaving 5 bases of the junction unmatched. The length of the CDR3 is 14 residues. The CDR3 DNA is TGTGCCAGCACCGGAGCGGGAGGGCCCGGGGAGCTGTTTTTT. Protein sequence: CASTGAGGPGELFF.

The rearrangement joins TRBV5-1 to TRBJ1-1; the match to TRBD1 covers 7 bases. This CDR3 comprises 13 residues. The V and J ends lost 5 bases and 3 bases, in that order; junction bases with no gene match: 4. Germline V gene lookup returns CDR1 SGHRS and CDR2 YFSETQ. CDR3 bases: TGCGCCAGCAGTAGGGACAGTCACACTGAAGCTTTCTTT. Translating it yields CASSRDSHTEAFF.

Comment on this clone: Different DNA sequences within this sample yield the same CDR3. The rearrangement links TRBV19 to TRBJ2-7; 8 bases match TRBD1. The CDR3 runs 12 residues. The germline V gene encodes CDR1 LNHDA and CDR2 SQIVND (reference sequence). The J segment lost 3 bases and the V segment lost 5 bases, leaving 0 bases of the junction unmatched. CDR3 in amino acids: CASSDRGYEQYF. DNA for the CDR3: TGTGCCAGTAGTGACAGGGGCTACGAGCAGTACTTC.

The CDR3 bases are TGTGCCTGGATTTTATTGGCCACCGGGGAGCTGTTTTTT. Translation gives CAWILLATGELFF. The chain joins TRBV30 to TRBJ2-2, with D uncertain. Per germline, CDR1 GTSNPN and CDR2 SVGIG (reference sequence). This CDR3 region has 13 residues. The V end lost 4 bases, the J end lost 4 bases, and 10 bases lay between the germline ends.

This clone occurred a few times. The gene calls are TRBV6-5 and TRBJ2-7; TRBD1 aligns across 11 bases. The germline CDR1 and CDR2 sequences are MNHEY and SVGAGI. With 5 bases clipped from V and 5 bases from J, the junction kept 5 bases outside the gene matches. This CDR3 contains 14 residues. The DNA for the CDR3 is TGTGCCAGCAGTCCCGGACAGGGGGCTAACGAGCAGTACGTC. Its translation: CASSPGQGANEQYV.

The V and J genes are TRBV6-1 and TRBJ1-1; TRBD1 might be the D (5 bases). Trimming took off 10 bases at V and 5 bases at J, with 20 bases between the two ends. CDR1 is MNHNS and CDR2 is SASEGT in the germline V gene. The CDR3 spans 14 residues. CDR3 bases: TGTGCCACCCGCTTTGTTGGGGCGAGGACTGAAGCTTTCTTT. It specifies CATRFVGARTEAFF.

Notes on this clone: Its ends do not fully match the called genes, so a read error is possible. Different DNA sequences within this sample yield the same CDR3. J is TRBJ1-1 and V is TRBV5-4; D is undetermined. The germline gives CDR1 SGHNT, CDR2 YYREEE (reference sequence). This CDR3 comprises 14 residues. The CDR3 loop is CASSLEEYSREAFF. The CDR3 DNA reads TGTGCCAGCAGTTTGGAAGAGTACTCTAGGGAGGCTTTCTTT.

V is TRBV7-8 and J is TRBJ2-7; 11 bases agree with TRBD1. Germline CDR1 reads SGHVS; CDR2 reads FQNEAQ. CDR3 length: 15 residues. Trimming took 5 bases from V and 2 from J; bases not matched to a gene: 5. The CDR3 spells CASSRGTGGTYEQYV. The CDR3 DNA reads as TGTGCCAGCAGCCGAGGGACAGGGGGAACCTACGAGCAGTACGTC.

The chain links TRBV7-2 to TRBJ2-1; 7 nucleotides line up with TRBD2. Per the germline V gene, CDR1 is SGHTA and CDR2 is FQGNSA. The CDR3 is made up of 17 amino acids. The V and J ends lost 1 base and 7 bases, in that order; junction bases with no gene match: 13. This CDR3 reads CASSLGAGRGRWNEQFF. In nucleotides, the CDR3 is TGTGCCAGCAGCTTAGGGGCGGGCCGCGGGAGATGGAATGAGCAGTTCTTC.

This clone was counted between two and nine times. J is TRBJ2-7 and V is TRBV23-1, with D possibly matching TRBD1 (6 bases). TRBV23-1 is given ORF status, its function remaining uncertain. This CDR3 spans 12 amino acids. The germline V and J ends were trimmed by 6 bases and 4 bases, with 10 bases remaining between them. CDR3 in amino acids: CASSVQGYEQYV. CDR3 nucleotides: TGCGCCAGCAGCGTCCAGGGGTACGAGCAGTACGTC.

The chain has TRBV27 and TRBJ2-7; 9 bases align to TRBD1. Germline CDR1 and CDR2: MNHEY and SMNVEV (reference sequence). CDR3 length: 14 amino acids. The V gene end was trimmed by 5 bases and the J gene end by 2 bases; junction bases not matched to a gene: 4. The CDR3 protein is CASSRQGDTYEQYF. Here the CDR3 DNA reads TGTGCCAGCAGTCGACAGGGGGACACCTACGAGCAGTACTTC.

The chain is built from TRBV7-2 and TRBJ2-3, with TRBD2 matching over 12 bases. Germline V gives CDR1 SGHTA, CDR2 FQGNSA. Trimming at V came to 5 bases and at J to 3 bases, leaving 9 bases not matched to a gene. The CDR3 loop spans 17 amino acids. The DNA for the CDR3 is TGTGCCAGCAGCCACCCTAGCGGGAGGGGAAGAACAGATACGCAGTATTTT. The encoded protein is CASSHPSGRGRTDTQYF.

Only a few counts were recorded for this clone. This chain uses TRBV14 with TRBJ1-4; perhaps TRBD1 as D (6 bases). This CDR3 has 15 residues. V shed 5 bases and J shed 0 bases, with 10 bases lying between them. CDR1 SGHDN and CDR2 FVKESK come from the germline V gene. In nucleotides, the CDR3 is TGTGCCAGCAGCTGGGACACCACAACTAATGAAAAACTGTTTTTT. Translating it yields CASSWDTTTNEKLFF.

This clone was found a few times. This chain joins TRBV5-4 and TRBJ2-5, with D perhaps matching TRBD2 (5 bases). The germline gives CDR1 SGHNT, CDR2 YYREEE (reference sequence). There are 13 residues in the CDR3. V lost 0 bases and J 5 bases, leaving 8 bases between the germline ends. CDR3 coding DNA: TGTGCCAGCAGCTTGGACGGGATGGAGACCCAGTACTTC. Translated, it gives CASSLDGMETQYF.

The chain combines TRBV4-1 with TRBJ2-5; D is perhaps TRBD2 (6 bases). With 4 bases removed from V and 0 bases from J, the gap between germline ends came to 12 bases. This CDR3 spans 15 amino acids. Per germline, CDR1 MGHRA and CDR2 YSYEKL. The DNA for the CDR3 is TGCGCCAGCAGCCCAGGACTAACGAACCAAGAGACCCAGTACTTC. This encodes CASSPGLTNQETQYF.

The rearrangement uses TRBV4-2 and TRBJ1-5, with 9 bases matching TRBD1. Germline loops: CDR1 LGHNA, CDR2 YNFKEQ. The CDR3 loop spans 16 amino acids. J was trimmed by 6 bases and V by 0 bases; bases with no gene match: 6. The CDR3 sequence: CASSQDGDRVGQPQHF. The CDR3 nucleotides read TGTGCCAGCAGCCAAGATGGGGACAGGGTTGGTCAGCCCCAGCATTTT.

In this sample, this clone turned up a few times. The genes are TRBV5-1 and TRBJ2-2, with a possible D match to TRBD1 (6 bases). V was shortened by 4 bases and J by 2 bases, with 12 bases between the two germline ends. The V gene's germline CDR1 is SGHRS and CDR2 YFSETQ. The CDR3 runs to 15 residues. The CDR3 protein is CASSLDRINTGELFF. In nucleotides, the CDR3 is TGCGCCAGCAGCCTAGACAGGATAAACACCGGGGAGCTGTTTTTT.

This clone was seen a few times. Within the sample, other DNA sequences also encode this same CDR3. The chain couples TRBV5-1 to TRBJ2-6; 7 bases map to TRBD1. Looked up from germline, CDR1 is SGHRS and CDR2 is YFSETQ. CDR3 length: 15 amino acids. After removal of 5 bases from V and 2 bases from J, the junction contained 4 bases not matched to a gene. CDR3 sequence: CASSLTGAGANVLTF. The CDR3 DNA reads TGCGCCAGCAGTCTAACAGGGGCTGGGGCCAACGTCCTGACTTTC.

This clone was picked up a small number of times. The chain is built from TRBV28 and TRBJ2-3; weak D call: TRBD2 (5 bases). Trimming took off 7 bases at V and 5 bases at J, with 19 bases between the two ends. CDR1 and CDR2 (germline): MDHEN, SYDVKM. This CDR3 has 15 residues. CDR3 sequence (DNA): TGTGCCAGCACCCTCGGGATCTTGGCGGGAGATACGCAGTATTTT. Amino acid sequence: CASTLGILAGDTQYF. Supplemented by reference TRBV28 and TRBJ2-3, the full variable domain reads DVKVTQSSRYLVKRTGEKVFLECVQDMDHENMFWYRQDPGLGLRLIYFSYDVKMKEKGDIPEGYSVSREKKERFSLILESASTNQTSMYLCASTLGILAGDTQYFGPGTRLTVL.

This rearrangement joins TRBV28 to TRBJ2-5; 7 bases map to TRBD1. This CDR3 is 16 amino acids long. V gave up 0 bases and J gave up 3 bases; unmatched junction bases: 7. Germline-derived CDR1 and CDR2 are MDHEN and SYDVKM. The CDR3 loop reads CASSLWNRGGKETQYF. For the CDR3, the DNA is TGTGCCAGCAGTTTATGGAACAGGGGCGGAAAAGAGACCCAGTACTTC.

This clone was seen only a few times. The gene calls are TRBV27 and TRBJ1-5; D unresolved. The CDR3 is made up of 12 amino acids. Germline lookup yields CDR1 MNHEY and CDR2 SMNVEV (reference sequence). With 4 bases removed from V and 6 bases from J, the gap between germline ends came to 7 bases. CDR3 amino acids: CASSYPGQPQHF. CDR3 DNA: TGTGCCAGCAGTTATCCCGGTCAGCCCCAGCATTTT.

V usage is TRBV19 and J usage is TRBJ2-6; TRBD1 agrees at 11 bases. This CDR3 spans 16 amino acids. Germline CDR1 is LNHDA and CDR2 is SQIVND (reference sequence). Trimming took 8 bases from V and 2 from J; bases not matched to a gene: 5. The CDR3 nucleotides read TGTGCCAGTTCGGACAGGGGGCAGGCTGGGGCCAACGTCCTGACTTTC. This encodes CASSDRGQAGANVLTF.

This chain joins TRBV29-1 and TRBJ1-2; tentative D call: TRBD1 (5 bases). The V end lost 1 base, the J end lost 4 bases, and 13 bases lay between the germline ends. This CDR3 comprises 14 residues. CDR1 and CDR2 (germline): SQVTM, ANQGSEA. This CDR3 is CSVEGGNRTYGYTF. The CDR3 DNA reads as TGCAGCGTTGAAGGCGGGAACAGGACCTATGGCTACACCTTC.

V gene TRBV7-3 combines with J gene TRBJ2-1, with 10 bases aligning to TRBD1. The CDR3 runs to 15 residues. Unmatched junction bases numbered 8, after V lost 6 bases and J lost 6 bases. Germline V gene lookup returns CDR1 SGHTA and CDR2 FQGTGA. The CDR3 region has the DNA TGTGCCAGCAGGAGAACAAGGGACAGGGGCAATGAGCAGTTCTTC. The encoded protein is CASRRTRDRGNEQFF.

In its sample, this clone was seen a few times. The rearrangement joins TRBV29-1 to TRBJ2-7, with TRBD1 matching over 7 bases. The V gene's germline CDR1 is SQVTM and CDR2 ANQGSEA. The CDR3 has 13 residues. Trimming at V came to 3 bases and at J to 2 bases, leaving 4 bases not matched to a gene. Here the CDR3 DNA reads TGCAGCGTTGAGGTGACAGGGACCTACGAGCAGTACTTC. Protein: CSVEVTGTYEQYF.

This clone turned up a few times. The chain employs TRBV14 and TRBJ2-1, with 11 bases identical to TRBD1. V lost 1 base to trimming and J lost 10 bases; unmatched junction nucleotides: 9. In germline, CDR1 is SGHDN, CDR2 FVKESK. The CDR3 consists of 16 residues. The CDR3: CASSQGPGQGEGEQFF. CDR3 bases: TGTGCCAGCAGCCAAGGACCGGGACAGGGGGAAGGGGAGCAGTTCTTC.

This clone appeared a few times. V and J are TRBV6-5 and TRBJ2-7; TRBD1 is a possible D gene (6 bases). Deletions cut 6 bases from V and 3 bases from J, with 18 bases between. Germline V gives CDR1 MNHEY, CDR2 SVGAGI. There are 15 residues in the CDR3. In DNA, the CDR3 is TGTGCCAGCAGCTCCTTCGGGACAACAATCTACGAGCAGTACTTC. Its translation is CASSSFGTTIYEQYF.